The next 6 T cell receptor beta chains were all read from a single sample in a study of CD8+ T cells in alopecia areata. The treatment: oral pan-JAK inhibitor, 5-10 mg twice daily. Extraction and reverse transcription of RNA yielded cDNA as the sequencing template. The data were produced by immunoSEQ multiplex PCR, yet TCRdb's version contains in-frame clones alone and is incomplete. The sample lists about 220,000 clones; 50% to 70% were seen once. Sequencing was performed on CD4+ T cells sorted from blood, taken at week 4, from a patient treated with tofacitinib. The receptors come from a human donor with alopecia areata.

In its sample, this clone was seen a few times. The genes are TRBV29-1 and TRBJ2-4; TRBD2 is a possible D gene (6 bases). This CDR3 region has 13 residues. Germline CDR1 reads SQVTM; CDR2 reads ANQGSEA. V dropped 7 bases and J dropped 9 bases, with 19 bases sitting between them. CDR3 protein: CSAAGKIGGIQYF. The CDR3 DNA reads TGCAGCGCCGCCGGGAAAATCGGGGGCATTCAGTACTTC.

This clone was observed a few times. J is TRBJ2-7 and V is TRBV11-2; 12 positions match TRBD1. Germline lookup yields CDR1 SGHAT and CDR2 FQNNGV. J gave up 5 bases and V 4 bases, and 3 bases lay outside the gene matches. This CDR3 has 14 residues. The CDR3 DNA reads TGTGCCAGCAGCTCGGGACAGGGGGCAAACGAGCAGTACTTC. Translation gives CASSSGQGANEQYF.

The chain has TRBV4-1 and TRBJ1-1, with TRBD1 as a possible D gene (6 bases). Trimming stripped 3 bases from V and 4 bases from J, with 15 bases between. Germline assignment: CDR1 MGHRA and CDR2 YSYEKL. The CDR3 has 15 amino acids. Here the CDR3 reads CASSHTRTGLTEAFF. The CDR3 nucleotides read TGCGCCAGCAGCCACACCCGAACAGGGCTCACTGAAGCTTTCTTT.

V is TRBV5-6 and J is TRBJ2-7, with D perhaps being TRBD1 or TRBD2 (7 bases each). The CDR3 has 14 residues. V lost 4 bases to trimming and J lost 2 bases, with 13 bases between them. Germline V gene lookup returns CDR1 SGHDT and CDR2 YYEEEE. The CDR3: CASSGRDSTYEQYF. The CDR3 DNA reads as TGTGCCAGCAGCGGGAGGGACAGTACCTACGAGCAGTACTTC.

This chain uses TRBV29-1 with TRBJ1-1; D remains ambiguous. The germline V and J ends were trimmed by 1 base and 5 bases, with 14 bases remaining between them. The CDR3 length is 14 residues. The germline V gene has CDR1 SQVTM and CDR2 ANQGSEA. The CDR3 is CSVEARARMTEAFF. In DNA, the CDR3 is TGCAGCGTTGAAGCCCGGGCGAGGATGACTGAAGCTTTCTTT. Together with reference TRBV29-1 and TRBJ1-1, the CDR3 gives the full variable domain: SAVISQKPSRDICQRGTSLTIQCQVDSQVTMMFWYRQQPGQSLTLIATANQGSEATYESGFVIDKFPISRPNLTFSTLTVSNMSPEDSSIYLCSVEARARMTEAFFGQGTRLTVV.

The CDR3 region is CASSPKGWTRPDTQYF. CDR3 sequence (DNA): TGTGCCAGCAGCCCGAAGGGATGGACTAGGCCAGATACGCAGTATTTT. V is TRBV5-6 and J is TRBJ2-3; 7 nucleotides line up with TRBD2. V was pared by 4 bases and J by 4 bases, with 12 bases of the junction left unmatched. The germline V gene has CDR1 SGHDT and CDR2 YYEEEE. This CDR3 has 16 residues.